This T cell receptor beta chain was obtained from a study of cytomegalovirus exposure and HLA in healthy donors (dated 2017 in TCRdb). Regarding the study in general: According to an earlier analysis of around 600 of the donors, 200 million or so T cells yielded 120 million or so unique TCR beta sequences and 276 Gb of sequence data. Of the 398 genotyped donors, 65% to 90% fell in the genetic ancestry cluster associated with self-reported Caucasian donors. The study combined high-throughput TCR immunosequencing, statistical association of individual TCRs with disease status, and machine learning to predict cytomegalovirus infection status. The T cell repertoires of 666 subjects were profiled by immunosequencing and related to cytomegalovirus serostatus. To decide whether each TCR beta V gene segment behaved as functional or pseudogenic, an earlier analysis of several hundred of the donors relied on high-throughput TCR beta sequencing. HLA typing included class I and class II loci at four-digit resolution. The study aimed to test whether cataloging public T cell receptors could reveal signatures of past pathogen exposure. Genome-wide SNP genotypes for about 65% of the roughly 670 donors were used in a later genetic analysis, which treated that subset as a discovery cohort. Among 350 to 400 genotyped donors of the cohort, an average of roughly 240,000 unique TCR beta nucleotide sequences were sequenced per donor, roughly 18% of them non-productive. The later analysis used no new phenotypic data to find candidate immune exposures, relying instead on TCR beta sequences and their occurrence across donors. A later analysis re-analyzed previously published TCR beta repertoires from about 730 donors and added high-resolution HLA genotyping to study TCR occurrence patterns. All discovery cohort repertoires had been generated on a single sequencing platform. Donor age, sex, ethnicity and CMV serostatus were collected together with the repertoire data. Along with the approximately 700-subject first cohort, a separate validation cohort of about 110 different subjects was used. The number of typed donors differed by locus: about 620-640 for A, B, C, DRB1 and DQB1; approximately 520 for DQA1; some 610 for DPA1; and about 450 for DPB1. Several DR-DQ haplotypes were handled as single units for association and clustering because linkage in the cohort was strong. Roughly 290 gigabases of sequencing data and 70 million to 100 million unique TCR sequences made up an early release that covered about 640 HLA-typed donors.

Findings and caveats that apply to the study as a whole: In the study, some 180 TCR beta chains were listed as associated with cytomegalovirus. The authors suggested that the approach could potentially be generalized to other disease states and immunological phenotypes. This cohort had only TCR beta chains sequenced, and the lack of alpha or paired-chain data limited which features could be detected. In a later genetic analysis, fewer N-insertions in productive TCRs were reported among donors in an Asian-associated ancestry cluster than the roughly 700-donor mean. In a later analysis, some 18,000 TCR beta sequences were associated with specific HLA alleles at a false discovery rate of 0.05. V-gene and J-gene trimming of TCR beta chains was associated with a missense DCLRE1C variant in a later genetic analysis, and the association was replicated in an independent cohort. A later analysis found that most CMV-associated TCR beta chains appeared HLA-restricted, with HLA associations seemingly driven largely by CMV exposure. Because some donors lacked HLA typing at each locus, the association tests relied only on the typed subset. Most TCR sequences were seen in very few donors, while some public TCRs were found in many individuals. A later analysis reported that several top co-occurrence clusters appeared linked to parvovirus B19, influenza, CMV and Epstein-Barr virus. A group of highly shared sequence variants was considered likely to be a technical artifact of the sequencing pipeline. For the cohort, immune exposure information was limited to CMV serostatus. An earlier analysis of several hundred of the donors showed that most TCR beta V segments appeared in productive rearrangements either about 90% or about 30% of the time, which broadly matched IMGT annotations. In a later analysis, HLA-associated TCR beta chains showed more clonal expansion and lower generation probabilities than non-associated chains that were equally common. Some IMGT-functional V segments, including TRBV6-2 and TRBV6-3, could not be distinguished by the 87-base-pair reads and were therefore excluded. Presence/absence analyses assumed roughly uniform sequencing depth across donors, an assumption that may not hold. The classifier was reported to diagnose cytomegalovirus status with high specificity and sensitivity in both the original and validation cohorts. When HLA alleles, especially DR and DQ, strongly co-occurred, TCR associations were difficult to assign to individual alleles. In a later analysis, the rate of TCR association differed among HLA loci, with DRB1 alleles having the most associated TCRs and HLA-C alleles having the fewest. Three of the identified cytomegalovirus-associated TCR beta chains were confirmed in vitro to be specific for cytomegalovirus antigens. Approximately 18 rarely observed V segments, including chromosome 9 orphons, were excluded from the earlier analysis of several hundred of the donors because counts were too low. Linkage disequilibrium might explain the correlated functional status among segregating V segments, but an unknown experimental factor could not be excluded. A further reported finding was that TCR beta sequences accurately predicted the HLA-A and HLA-B alleles for most subjects in the first cohort.

This clone was seen only once. It lacks a known antigen. Base qualities are missing; no much larger clone stands one base away. In total, fewer than 750 healthy bone marrow donors made up the cohort. At the time of sampling, every cohort member was nominally healthy, though immune exposures that went unrecorded were likely present. Of the 710 or so cohort members, approximately 300 had a positive CMV serostatus and about 360 had a negative one, while no CMV serostatus was recorded for the donor. A peripheral blood sample was provided by each donor, and peripheral blood mononuclear cells were used for TCR beta sequencing. Genomic DNA was extracted from the blood cell samples with the Qiagen DNeasy Blood Extraction Kit. Library preparation used the immunoSEQ multiplex PCR assay. The multiplex PCR relied on a mix of 60 forward primers for TCR Vbeta segments and 13 reverse primers for TCR Jbeta segments. Amplification of the CDR3 region of rearranged TCR beta genes was performed with a multiplex PCR assay on genomic DNA. The amplified TCR beta libraries were sequenced on the Illumina HiSeq System as 87-base-pair reads. The authors' pipeline ran thus. A later analysis tallied tens of millions of unique TCR beta chains across the 600 to 700 repertoires, and some 10 million of those chains were shared by two or more donors. To remove PCR and sequencing errors, raw reads were error-corrected and collapsed into unique sequences using a nearest-neighbor algorithm that merged closely related sequences. To assign V, D and J gene segments, CDR3 sequences were aligned to IMGT reference sequences. For a sequence to be retained, a match of at least six nucleotides to both a V gene segment and a J gene segment was required. A rearrangement counted as productive if the CDR3 had no stop codons and remained in frame with V and J, and every other rearrangement counted as non-productive. Following IMGT convention, CDR3 was defined as the stretch from the second conserved V-encoded cysteine up to the conserved J-encoded phenylalanine. Sequences without an unambiguous match to a single V gene segment were excluded from the earlier analysis of 450 to 750 of the donors. An earlier analysis of 587 of the donors called V segments functional above 56.7% productive rearrangements and segregating when the between-donor standard deviation exceeded 5%. To diagnose cytomegalovirus status from the catalog of TCR beta chain sequences, a statistical classification framework was built. V and J gene assignment, in a later analysis, came from comparing TCR nucleotide sequences with IMGT/GENE-DB human TR gene sequences. Using the TCRdist pipeline, a later analysis assigned CDR3 sequences along with most-parsimonious VDJ recombination scenarios. A later analysis defined each TCR beta chain by its CDR3 amino acid sequence plus V-gene family, and excluded reads lacking a unique V-gene family. A later analysis removed 450 to 600 highly shared, low-generation-probability nucleotide sequences to deal with suspected cross-contamination and a sequencing artifact. In a later analysis, a clonal expansion index was calculated for each public chain from normalized within-repertoire ranks of inferred template counts. In a later analysis, generation probabilities were computed with a VDJ recombination model fitted to out-of-frame rearrangements, and the resulting probabilities were checked against IGoR. A later analysis scored TCR-TCR, TCR-HLA and TCR-CMV co-occurrence with hypergeometric tests, applying a repertoire-size bias correction to TCR pairs. In a later analysis, false discovery rates were estimated by permuting HLA or CMV assignments 20 times. In a later analysis, co-occurring TCRs were grouped using DBSCAN, and TCRdist sequence similarity was added for clustering within HLA-allele-positive subsets. Co-occurrence clustering excluded repertoires with fewer than 30,000 or more than 120,000 public chains, plus five with anomalous nucleotide sharing. This immuneACCESS table, as held by TCRdb, lists in-frame sequences with V and J called but not all clones. Of the missing ones, under half trace to an unresolved V gene in checked studies; the others have no known cause. D and trimming come from the DNA, and the V and J calls and clone size come from that table. The sample contains more than 130,000 clones, approximately 70% of them found a single time. In total, the top ten clones hold around an eighth of the sample.

Taken from the germline V gene, the CDR1 and CDR2 loops are SGHRS and YFSETQ. Reading from cysteine to phenylalanine, the CDR3 counts 16 amino acids. Kept here is only the CDR3 DNA, which spans 48 bases and is read in frame from base 1. V ends up 2 bases short and J 3 bases short, with an unmatched junction base count of 8. Sequencing was done on a sample of PBMCs. The sequence was collected from a human donor in good health. The V and J genes are TRBV5-1 and TRBJ2-1; a stretch of 7 junction bases matches TRBD2. The bases read TGCGCCAGCAGCTTCGCAGGGACTAACCTCTACAATGAGCAGTTCTTC. This sequence encodes CASSFAGTNLYNEQFF.